The present TCR beta chain was sequenced within a study of cytotoxic CD8 clonotypes in ibrutinib-treated CLL. In the study overall: Samples yielded averages of approximately 260,000 productive templates and 75,000 to 95,000 productive rearrangements.

This table comes from immunoSEQ multiplex PCR, and its TCRdb copy is limited to in-frame clones, with some not included. This table has 150,000 or so clones, approximately 80% appearing once. V lost 0 bases to trimming and J lost 5 bases, with 14 bases between them. This CDR3 spans 15 amino acids. Germline CDR1 and CDR2: GTSNPN and SVGIG (reference sequence). This clone was detected a few times. V gene TRBV30 combines with J gene TRBJ1-5, with D maybe TRBD1 (5 bases). The sequence was obtained from a human donor with chronic lymphocytic leukemia. Source: PBMCs, taken after 12 months of ibrutinib treatment. As DNA, the CDR3 is TGTGCCTGGAGTGTTCGCGGGGCCGGGGATCAGCCCCAGCATTTT. Its translation is CAWSVRGAGDQPQHF.